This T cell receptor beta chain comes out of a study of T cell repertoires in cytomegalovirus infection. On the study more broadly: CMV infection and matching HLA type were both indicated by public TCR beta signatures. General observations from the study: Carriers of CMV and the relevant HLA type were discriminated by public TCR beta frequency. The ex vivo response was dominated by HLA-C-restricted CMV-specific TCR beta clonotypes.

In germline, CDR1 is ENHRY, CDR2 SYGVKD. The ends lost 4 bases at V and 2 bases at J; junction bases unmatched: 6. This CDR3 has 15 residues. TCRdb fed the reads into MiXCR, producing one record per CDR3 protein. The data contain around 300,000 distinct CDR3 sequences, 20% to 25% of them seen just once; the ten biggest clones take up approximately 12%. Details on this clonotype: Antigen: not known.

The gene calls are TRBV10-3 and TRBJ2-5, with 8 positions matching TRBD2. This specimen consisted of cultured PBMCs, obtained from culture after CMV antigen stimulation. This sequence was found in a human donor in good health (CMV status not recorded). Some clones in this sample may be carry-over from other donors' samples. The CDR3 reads CAISALLAGQETQYF. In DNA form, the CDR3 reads TGTGCCATCAGTGCACTATTAGCGGGACAAGAGACCCAGTACTTC.